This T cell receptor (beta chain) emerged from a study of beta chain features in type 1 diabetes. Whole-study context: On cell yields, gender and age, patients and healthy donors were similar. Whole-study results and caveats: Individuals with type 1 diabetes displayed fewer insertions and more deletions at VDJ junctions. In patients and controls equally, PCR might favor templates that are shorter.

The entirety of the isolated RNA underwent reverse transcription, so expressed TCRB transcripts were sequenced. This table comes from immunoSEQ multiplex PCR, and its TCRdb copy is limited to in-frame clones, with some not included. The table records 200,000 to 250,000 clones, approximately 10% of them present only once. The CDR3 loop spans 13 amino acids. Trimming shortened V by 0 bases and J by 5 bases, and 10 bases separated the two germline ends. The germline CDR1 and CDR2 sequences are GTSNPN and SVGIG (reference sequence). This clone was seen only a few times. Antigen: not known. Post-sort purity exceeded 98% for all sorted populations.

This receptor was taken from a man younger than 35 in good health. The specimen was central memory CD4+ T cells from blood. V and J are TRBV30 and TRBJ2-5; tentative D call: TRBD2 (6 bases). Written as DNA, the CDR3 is TGTGCCTGGAGTGTTCGGGGGTTGGAGACCCAGTACTTC. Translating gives CAWSVRGLETQYF.